Listed below are T cell receptor beta chains from one sample, sequenced in a study of cytomegalovirus exposure and HLA in healthy donors. Measured with immunoSEQ multiplex PCR; TCRdb has only the in-frame clones, and not every one. This sample has around 56,000 clones, with roughly 93% found just once. Input material: PBMCs. The receptor source for this set is a woman aged 18-30 years in good health and CMV-seropositive. Both conserved end residues are part of each CDR3. Fields, in order: clone size, V gene, J gene, D gene, CDR3 DNA, CDR3 protein. The D gene is left open where the match is weak. Clone sizes are given selectively: once, few, many, or a class where the clone is expanded.

NA,TRBV6-4,TRBJ2-3,NA,TGTGCCAGCAGTGAGGGGCGCGGCACAGATACGCAGTATTTT,CASSEGRGTDTQYF
once,TRBV27,TRBJ2-5,TRBD2,TGTGCCAGCAGACTAGCGGGGGGTGGGGAGACCCAGTACTTC,CASRLAGGGETQYF
NA,TRBV5-1,TRBJ2-1,TRBD1,TGCGCCAGCAGCCTGGGAGACAGGGGCCAGTACAATGAGCAGTTCTTC,CASSLGDRGQYNEQFF
NA,TRBV28,TRBJ1-4,NA,TGTGCCAGTACCAGGGGTCGGGGTGAAAAACTGTTTTTT,CASTRGRGEKLFF
NA,TRBV7-8,TRBJ1-3,TRBD1,TGTGCCAGCAGCAGGGACAGGGGCGACTCTGGAAACACCATATATTTT,CASSRDRGDSGNTIYF
NA,TRBV27,TRBJ1-2,TRBD1,TGTGCCAGCAGTGTAAGACCCCCGGGACAGGGGGCCTATGGCTACACCTTC,CASSVRPPGQGAYGYTF
NA,TRBV12-5,TRBJ1-2,NA,TGTGCTACTGGCCGGGCAGGGACTTTTTATGGCTACACCTTC,CATGRAGTFYGYTF
NA,TRBV5-1,TRBJ2-1,NA,TGCGCCAGCAGCTTCTCGGGGACTGTCTCAGGCTTCTACTCCTACAATGAGCAGTTCTTC,CASSFSGTVSGFYSYNEQFF
NA,TRBV7-3,TRBJ1-5,NA,TGTGCCAGCAGCTTAGATCCAGGGCCCTATCAGCCCCAGCATTTT,CASSLDPGPYQPQHF
NA,TRBV4-3,TRBJ1-4,NA,TGCGCCAGCAGCCCAAGAGCTGCGCAATCGGGTAATGAAAAACTGTTTTTT,CASSPRAAQSGNEKLFF
NA,TRBV27,TRBJ2-5,TRBD2,TGTGCCAGCAGTCCACACAGGGGACTAGCGGGGGGCCGGTACCAAGAGACCCAGTACTTC,CASSPHRGLAGGRYQETQYF
NA,TRBV28,TRBJ1-2,NA,TGTGCCAGCAGTTTTTGGGAGGGTAACTATGGCTACACCTTC,CASSFWEGNYGYTF
NA,TRBV5-1,TRBJ1-6,TRBD1,TGCGCCAGCAGCTTCATCCCGACAGGGTTGGGCTATAATTCACCCCTCCACTTT,CASSFIPTGLGYNSPLHF